Following are 30 T cell receptor beta chains from one sample sequenced in a study of lymphopenia after photon versus proton radiotherapy. The table came from immunoSEQ multiplex PCR; TCRdb's copy has only in-frame clones and leaves some out. The table lists 25,000 or so clones, roughly 85% of them singletons. Sequencing used peripheral blood, obtained from a patient treated with photon-based radiotherapy. The receptor source for this set is a man aged 30-40 years with gastric cancer.

The gene calls are TRBV2 and TRBJ2-3; a weak D match, TRBD1 (6 bases). Germline CDR1 is SNHLY and CDR2 is FYNNEI. Trimming took off 4 bases at V and 0 bases at J, with 17 bases between the two ends. The CDR3 totals 17 residues. CDR3 bases: TGTGCCAGCAGTGTCCTTATCTCAGGGGACAGCACAGATACGCAGTATTTT. This gives the protein CASSVLISGDSTDTQYF.

The chain couples TRBV19 to TRBJ2-3; no clear D. CDR3 size: 15 residues. Germline V gene data show CDR1 as LNHDA and CDR2 as SQIVND (reference sequence). V was cut by 6 bases and J by 0 bases, with 13 bases left in between. CDR3 sequence: CASSGRRDSTDTQYF. The CDR3 region has the DNA TGTGCCAGTAGCGGACGGAGAGATAGCACAGATACGCAGTATTTT.

Only a few counts were recorded for this clone. The chain recombines TRBV11-1 with TRBJ2-7; D is uncertain. V dropped 4 bases and J dropped 3 bases, with 10 bases sitting between them. The CDR3 spans 13 residues. Per the germline V gene, CDR1 is SGHAT and CDR2 is FQDESV (reference sequence). DNA of the CDR3: TGTGCCAGCAGCTCGGGCAGAAGCTACGAGCAGTACTTC. This sequence encodes CASSSGRSYEQYF.

The chain is built from TRBV7-9 and TRBJ1-5, with 8 bases identical to TRBD1. Germline CDR1 is SEHNR and CDR2 is FQNEAQ (reference sequence). The ends lost 4 bases at V and 6 bases at J; junction bases unmatched: 8. This CDR3 is built from 15 residues. The CDR3 is CASSSDRESGQPQHF. The CDR3 DNA follows: TGTGCCAGCAGCTCGGACAGGGAGTCGGGTCAGCCCCAGCATTTT.

V usage is TRBV13 and J usage is TRBJ2-7; 9 bases agree with TRBD2. The J segment lost 0 bases and the V segment lost 5 bases, leaving 11 bases of the junction unmatched. CDR1 is PRHDT, CDR2 FYEKMQ, per germline (reference sequence). This CDR3 has 17 residues. As DNA, the CDR3 is TGTGCCAGCAGCAACGCGAAGCGGGGGGCGAACTCCTACGAGCAGTACTTC. Translated, it gives CASSNAKRGANSYEQYF.

This clone has just a few counts. The chain is built from TRBV11-2 and TRBJ1-1, with 7 bases lining up with TRBD1. There are 16 residues in the CDR3. The J segment lost 1 base and the V segment lost 1 base, leaving 6 bases of the junction unmatched. Germline values: CDR1 SGHAT, CDR2 FQNNGV. CDR3 loop: CASSLVWGQKNTEAFF. The CDR3 DNA reads as TGTGCCAGCAGCTTAGTTTGGGGACAGAAGAACACTGAAGCTTTCTTT.

This chain connects TRBV18 to TRBJ1-4; 8 bases align to TRBD1. Germline values: CDR1 KGHSH, CDR2 LQKENI. This CDR3 comprises 19 residues. Trimming removed 4 bases from V and 6 bases from J; junction bases left unmatched: 19. CDR3 amino acids: CASSLSGQEGLVVDEKLFF. CDR3 DNA: TGTGCCAGCTCACTGTCGGGACAGGAAGGTTTGGTGGTTGATGAAAAACTGTTTTTT.

This rearrangement joins TRBV29-1 to TRBJ1-2; D uncertain. Trimming took 2 bases from V and 4 from J, leaving 5 bases between them. There are 11 residues in the CDR3. Germline CDR1 is SQVTM and CDR2 is ANQGSEA. The CDR3 is CSVEKGYGYTF. In DNA, the CDR3 is TGCAGCGTTGAAAAAGGCTATGGCTACACCTTC.

The rearrangement uses TRBV7-9 and TRBJ1-5, with D uncertain. Per germline, CDR1 SEHNR and CDR2 FQNEAQ (reference sequence). The V end lost 4 bases, the J end lost 7 bases, and 14 bases lay between the germline ends. The CDR3 is 14 amino acids. The CDR3 nucleotides read TGTGCCAGCAGCTCCGGGTTCCTCGGGCAGCCCCAGCATTTT. It is translated as CASSSGFLGQPQHF.

The V gene is TRBV5-4, the J gene TRBJ2-1, with D possibly matching TRBD2 (6 bases). The V end lost 2 bases, the J end lost 7 bases, and 10 bases lay between the germline ends. The CDR3 has 13 residues. In germline, CDR1 is SGHNT, CDR2 YYREEE (reference sequence). The CDR3 sequence: CASSLGGWNEQFF. The CDR3 nucleotides are TGTGCCAGCAGCTTAGGAGGGTGGAATGAGCAGTTCTTC.

This clone was seen a single time. V usage is TRBV4-2 and J usage is TRBJ2-1; 15 nucleotides agree with TRBD2. Germline trimming cut 0 bases from V and 13 bases from J; bases unmatched to any gene: 7. Germline V CDR1 and CDR2: LGHNA, YNFKEQ. The CDR3 is made up of 16 amino acids. The CDR3: CASSQDLGLAGGGQFF. The CDR3 bases are TGTGCCAGCAGCCAAGATCTGGGACTAGCGGGAGGAGGTCAGTTCTTC.

The chain combines TRBV27 with TRBJ2-2; 8 bases are shared with TRBD2. CDR3 length: 17 residues. From germline, CDR1 is MNHEY and CDR2 SMNVEV (reference sequence). The V and J ends lost 2 bases and 7 bases, in that order; junction bases with no gene match: 12. The CDR3 spells CASSLEKAGETDGELFF. The CDR3, as DNA: TGTGCCAGCAGTTTAGAGAAAGCGGGAGAGACGGACGGGGAGCTGTTTTTT.

The V and J genes are TRBV18 and TRBJ1-2, with unresolved D. CDR1 and CDR2 from the germline V gene are KGHSH and LQKENI. Trimming pared 2 bases from V and 5 bases from J, leaving 15 bases between. This CDR3 has 15 residues. The CDR3 spells CASSPSREDFYGYTF. In DNA form, the CDR3 reads TGTGCCAGCTCACCATCAAGAGAGGACTTTTATGGCTACACCTTC. Supplemented by reference TRBV18 and TRBJ1-2, the full variable domain reads NAGVMQNPRHLVRRRGQEARLRCSPMKGHSHVYWYRQLPEEGLKFMVYLQKENIIDESGMPKERFSAEFPKEGPSILRIQQVVRGDSAAYFCASSPSREDFYGYTFGSGTRLTVV.

V usage is TRBV6-6 and J usage is TRBJ2-1; D gene unclear. The length of the CDR3 is 16 residues. In germline, CDR1 is MNHNY, CDR2 SVGAGI (reference sequence). Trimming cost V 7 bases and J 1 base, with 17 bases left between them. This CDR3 reads CASTTYDRLSYNEQFF. CDR3 DNA: TGTGCCAGCACCACGTACGACCGACTTTCCTACAATGAGCAGTTCTTC.

The chain couples TRBV10-3 to TRBJ2-7; D unresolved. Deletions cut 3 bases from V and 6 bases from J, with 12 bases between. The CDR3 spans 13 residues. In germline, CDR1 is ENHRY, CDR2 SYGVKD. Here the CDR3 reads CAISEGEMLEQYF. The CDR3 DNA reads as TGTGCCATCAGTGAAGGAGAGATGCTCGAGCAGTACTTC.

V usage is TRBV11-3 and J usage is TRBJ2-2; D not resolved. The CDR3 contains 12 residues. Looked up from germline, CDR1 is SGHNT and CDR2 is YENEEA. The V end was cut by 1 base, the J end by 6 bases, with 3 bases between. In DNA, the CDR3 is TGTGCCAGCAGCTTAGTAGCCGGGGAGCTGTTTTTT. Protein: CASSLVAGELFF. The entire variable domain, with the rest obtained from reference TRBV11-3 and TRBJ2-2, is as follows: EAGVVQSPRYKIIEKKQPVAFWCNPISGHNTLYWYLQNLGQGPELLIRYENEEAVDDSQLPKDRFSAERLKGVDSTLKIQPAELGDSAVYLCASSLVAGELFFGEGSRLTVL.

This CDR3 reads CASSLRGTGSYEQYF. Written as DNA, the CDR3 is TGTGCCAGCAGCCTTAGGGGCACAGGCTCCTACGAGCAGTACTTC. V usage is TRBV11-3 and J usage is TRBJ2-7, with D tentatively TRBD1 (5 bases). CDR1 and CDR2 from the germline V gene are SGHNT and YENEEA. Trimming cost V 5 bases and J 0 bases, with 14 bases left between them. This CDR3 is 15 amino acids long.

The chain joins TRBV7-2 to TRBJ2-7, with TRBD1 matching over 9 bases. Germline CDR1 reads SGHTA; CDR2 reads FQGNSA. The ends lost 5 bases at V and 5 bases at J; junction bases unmatched: 7. CDR3 length equals 14 residues. The CDR3 DNA is TGTGCCAGCAGCACCGGGACAGGGCTCAACGAGCAGTACTTC. Protein: CASSTGTGLNEQYF.

The chain joins TRBV19 to TRBJ2-7; TRBD1 matches 7 bases. Germline values: CDR1 LNHDA, CDR2 SQIVND (reference sequence). J was trimmed by 0 bases and V by 7 bases; bases with no gene match: 9. This CDR3 is 15 amino acids long. This CDR3 is CASKLAGTASYEQYF. The CDR3 coding sequence is TGTGCCAGTAAATTAGCCGGGACAGCCTCCTACGAGCAGTACTTC.

The chain joins TRBV11-2 to TRBJ2-3; D gene unclear. The CDR3 contains 15 residues. Germline loops: CDR1 SGHAT, CDR2 FQNNGV. The V end was cut by 2 bases, the J end by 8 bases, with 17 bases between. The CDR3 nucleotides read TGTGCCAGCAGCTTAATCGTCGGGTCCAAGAGTACGCAGTATTTT. Protein product: CASSLIVGSKSTQYF.

The chain has TRBV9 and TRBJ1-5; D perhaps matches TRBD1 (5 bases). The CDR3 runs to 15 residues. The germline V gene has CDR1 SGDLS and CDR2 YYNGEE. V lost 4 bases and J lost 5, with 16 bases in between. CDR3 residues: CASSITGESDQPQHF. In nucleotides, the CDR3 is TGTGCCAGCAGCATAACAGGAGAAAGCGATCAGCCCCAGCATTTT.

J is TRBJ2-6 and V is TRBV10-3; D could derive from TRBD1 or TRBD2 (6 bases each). The V and J ends lost 8 bases and 2 bases respectively, with 10 bases between them. The CDR3 runs 14 residues. The germline V gene has CDR1 ENHRY and CDR2 SYGVKD. For the CDR3, the DNA is TGTGCCATCGGAGGGGGGACTGGGGCCAACGTCCTGACTTTC. Translating gives CAIGGGTGANVLTF.

The chain is built from TRBV14 and TRBJ2-3; no firm D call. The CDR3 length is 13 residues. CDR1 SGHDN and CDR2 FVKESK come from the germline V gene. Trimming removed 1 base at V and 4 bases at J, with 6 bases between. The CDR3 coding sequence is TGTGCCAGCAGCCAAGTACTGGCAGATACGCAGTATTTT. Protein product: CASSQVLADTQYF.

This chain connects TRBV6-6 to TRBJ1-2; no reliable D call. The V gene's germline CDR1 is MNHNY and CDR2 SVGAGI (reference sequence). This CDR3 contains 15 residues. The V and J ends lost 5 bases and 5 bases respectively, with 18 bases between them. The CDR3 here is CASSTSLGSGYGYTF. CDR3 in DNA: TGTGCCAGCAGTACCTCATTGGGGTCAGGATATGGCTACACCTTC.

The chain links TRBV6-5 to TRBJ2-7; a weak D match, TRBD1 (6 bases). The V gene's germline CDR1 is MNHEY and CDR2 SVGAGI. V was trimmed by 8 bases and J by 2 bases, leaving 13 bases between them. The CDR3 has 13 residues. CDR3 sequence: CASFRDTTYEQYF. Written as DNA, the CDR3 is TGTGCCAGCTTCCGGGACACAACCTACGAGCAGTACTTC.

This chain links TRBV9 with TRBJ2-1, with 7 bases aligning to TRBD1. Trimming at V came to 0 bases and at J to 6 bases, leaving 12 bases not matched to a gene. Germline CDR1 reads SGDLS; CDR2 reads YYNGEE. The CDR3 consists of 17 residues. CDR3 protein: CASSVASRQGGLNEQFF. The CDR3 DNA sequence: TGTGCCAGCAGCGTAGCTTCCCGACAGGGCGGTCTCAATGAGCAGTTCTTC.

The rearrangement links TRBV28 to TRBJ2-2; possible D gene TRBD2, 6 bases. This CDR3 is built from 15 residues. V lost 5 bases to trimming and J lost 4 bases, with 14 bases between them. Germline CDR1 reads MDHEN; CDR2 reads SYDVKM. The CDR3 spells CASSLGGMATGELFF. For the CDR3, the DNA is TGTGCCAGCAGTCTGGGGGGTATGGCCACCGGGGAGCTGTTTTTT.

The CDR3 coding sequence is TGTGCCAGCCTTAGCGGGAGCAGCGCAGATACGCAGTATTTT. Protein product: CASLSGSSADTQYF. This sequence joins TRBV28 and TRBJ2-3; the match to TRBD2 covers 9 bases. The CDR3 extends over 14 amino acids. The junction had 7 bases not matched to a gene; V was cut back by 8 bases and J by 4 bases. CDR1 and CDR2 from the germline V gene are MDHEN and SYDVKM.

V gene TRBV27 combines with J gene TRBJ2-1; 7 positions agree with TRBD2. The germline V gene encodes CDR1 MNHEY and CDR2 SMNVEV (reference sequence). There are 15 residues in the CDR3. V lost 8 bases, J lost 6 bases, and 13 bases stayed unmatched. CDR3 sequence: CASAASGPLANEQFF. The CDR3 DNA sequence: TGTGCCAGCGCGGCTAGCGGCCCCCTGGCCAATGAGCAGTTCTTC.

The rearrangement links TRBV7-2 to TRBJ2-5, with 7 bases matching TRBD2. Germline-derived CDR1 and CDR2 are SGHTA and FQGNSA. The ends lost 1 base at V and 1 base at J; junction bases unmatched: 6. The CDR3 has 16 amino acids. The CDR3 DNA is TGTGCCAGCAGCTTAGTGAGCGGGATACTCCAAGAGACCCAGTACTTC. Translation gives CASSLVSGILQETQYF.